This T cell receptor (beta chain) emerged from a study of blood T cell repertoires in COVID-19. Study-level information: The analysed material was cDNA or gDNA that came from T cells, B-cell-depleted T cells, or PBMCs.

TCRdb's table, derived via immunoSEQ multiplex PCR, lists solely in-frame clones and lacks some. The table includes about 300,000 clones, over 75% detected once. This clone has just one count. This CDR3 has 16 residues. Germline V gene data show CDR1 as MNHEY and CDR2 as SVGAGI. V gave up 0 bases and J gave up 2 bases; unmatched junction bases: 4. Individuals drawn from some 25 US areas were about 18 to 90 years old. The study assigned cohorts using participant-reported clinical history. This sequence was found in a woman younger than 35 who had recovered from COVID-19. V gene TRBV6-5 combines with J gene TRBJ1-1; 9 bases are shared with TRBD1. The sample taken for sequencing was PBMCs or T cells enriched from blood (not recorded which). CDR3 nucleotide sequence: TGTGCCAGCAGTTACTCACCGGGACAGGGAAACACTGAAGCTTTCTTT. Translated, it gives CASSYSPGQGNTEAFF.